This T cell receptor (beta chain) came from a study of T-cell reconstitution after alpha-beta-depleted transplantation in children. The study, taken as a whole, reports: Where some patients showed high TCRbeta diversity at day 60, it came from recipient T cells and thymic progenitors that had survived. T cells produced anew were the main source of T-cell counts and diversity one year after transplant. Reported findings indicate that, about two months after transplant, alpha-beta T cells came from several hundred expanded clones, which were derived from non-depleted graft cells.

Germline V CDR1 and CDR2: SNHLY, FYNNEI. This CDR3 comprises 18 residues. V was clipped by 6 bases and J by 1 base; unmatched bases: 7. This clonotype was seen at least ten times. Its antigen is unidentified. A TCRbeta library incorporating unique molecular identifiers was prepared. MiXCR was run by TCRdb on the PCR reads, yielding one entry per CDR3 protein. In the table there are about 460,000 distinct CDR3 sequences, approximately 10% of which are singletons. This chain uses TRBV2 with TRBJ2-2; 14 nucleotides line up with TRBD2. The sequences come from PBMCs, collected before TCRalphabeta/CD19-depleted stem cell transplant. This receptor was identified in a child under 10 years old with inherited bone marrow failure, due to receive a stem cell transplant. The CDR3 spells CASRDTGTSGRNTGELFF. CDR3 coding DNA: TGTGCCAGCAGAGACACCGGGACTAGCGGGAGGAACACCGGGGAGCTGTTTTTT.